These T cell receptor beta chains were read from a single sample in a study of blood T cell repertoires in COVID-19. Clones were read by immunoSEQ multiplex PCR, and TCRdb kept only the in-frame ones, dropping some. The repertoire holds around 190,000 clones, roughly 90% seen once, with about 1.7% in the top ten. Material: peripheral blood. Receptors originate from a young man with active or convalescent COVID-19. CDR3s include the opening cysteine and the closing phenylalanine or tryptophan. The D gene is left open where the match is weak. Clone sizes are given selectively: once, few, many, or a class where the clone is expanded.

v_call	clone_size	j_call	d_call	cdr3_aa	cdr3_nt
TRBV29-1	few	TRBJ2-1	TRBD2	CSVEASGRFYDYNEQFF	TGCAGCGTTGAAGCTAGCGGGAGGTTTTATGACTACAATGAGCAGTTCTTC
TRBV30	-	TRBJ2-2	-	CAWSVRNTGELFF	TGTGCCTGGAGCGTCAGAAACACCGGGGAGCTGTTTTTT
TRBV5-6	-	TRBJ1-2	-	CASSLVSPTRGGYTF	TGTGCCAGCAGCTTGGTCAGCCCGACAAGGGGTGGCTACACCTTC
TRBV19	-	TRBJ1-2	TRBD1	CASSIGTGGYGYTF	TGTGCCAGTAGTATTGGGACAGGGGGCTATGGCTACACCTTC
TRBV29-1	-	TRBJ2-2	TRBD2	CSVPGSGSVNTGELFF	TGCAGCGTCCCCGGCAGCGGGAGCGTTAACACCGGGGAGCTGTTTTTT
TRBV10-3	-	TRBJ2-7	TRBD1	CAISGDRGALYEQYF	TGTGCCATCAGTGGGGACAGGGGGGCACTTTACGAGCAGTACTTC
TRBV7-3	few	TRBJ1-6	-	CASSLRAGDNSPLHF	TGTGCCAGCAGCTTAAGGGCAGGGGATAATTCACCCCTCCACTTT
TRBV4-1	-	TRBJ2-7	TRBD1	CASSQDRGQGTGWHKGEQYF	TGCGCCAGCAGCCAAGATCGGGGACAGGGAACCGGATGGCATAAAGGCGAGCAGTACTTC
TRBV4-2	-	TRBJ1-2	-	CASSQERGGFYYGYTF	TGTGCCAGCAGCCAAGAACGGGGAGGCTTTTACTATGGCTACACCTTC
TRBV28	-	TRBJ1-3	TRBD1	CASSGGTGNTIYF	TGTGCCAGTTCAGGGGGAACTGGAAACACCATATATTTT
TRBV11-3	-	TRBJ2-1	TRBD1	CASSFGRQGGIDEQFF	TGTGCCAGCAGCTTTGGGCGACAGGGTGGTATTGATGAGCAGTTCTTC
TRBV7-8	-	TRBJ1-1	-	CASSLSVGGVMNTEAFF	TGTGCCAGCAGCTTATCGGTCGGGGGGGTCATGAACACTGAAGCTTTCTTT
TRBV7-2	-	TRBJ2-1	TRBD2	CASSLVPAGGPSSYNEQFF	TGTGCCAGCAGCTTAGTACCAGCGGGGGGGCCCAGCTCCTACAATGAGCAGTTCTTC
TRBV19	-	TRBJ1-1	-	CASAGGPDTEAFF	TGTGCCAGTGCGGGGGGCCCGGACACTGAAGCTTTCTTT
TRBV3-1/TRBV3-2	-	TRBJ2-3	TRBD2	CASSQVVTSGGPQRSNTQYF	TGTGCCAGCAGCCAAGTTGTGACTAGCGGGGGTCCCCAGCGTTCGAATACGCAGTATTTT
TRBV6-5	-	TRBJ1-1	TRBD1	CASSYSWAGGGTEAFF	TGTGCCAGCAGTTACTCATGGGCAGGGGGCGGCACTGAAGCTTTCTTT
TRBV2	-	TRBJ2-3	TRBD1	CASLDRAMGTDTQYF	TGTGCCAGCTTAGACAGGGCGATGGGAACAGATACGCAGTATTTT
TRBV18	-	TRBJ2-2	-	CASSPLAVTGELFF	TGTGCCAGCTCACCACTTGCAGTCACCGGGGAGCTGTTTTTT
TRBV3-1/TRBV3-2	few	TRBJ1-2	-	CASSPGHIYGYTF	TGTGCCAGCAGCCCGGGACACATTTATGGCTACACCTTC
TRBV6-6	-	TRBJ2-1	-	CASSYQGNEQFF	TGTGCCAGCAGTTATCAGGGCAATGAGCAGTTCTTC
TRBV12-5	-	TRBJ2-7	TRBD2	CASGLVTSGAYEQYF	TGTGCTAGTGGTTTGGTCACTAGCGGGGCGTACGAGCAGTACTTC
TRBV6-1	few	TRBJ2-3	TRBD2	CASSEFSGGPDTQYF	TGTGCCAGCAGTGAATTCTCGGGGGGGCCAGATACGCAGTATTTT
TRBV19	-	TRBJ2-7	-	CASSIGAGSSYEQYF	TGTGCCAGTAGTATAGGGGCAGGTAGCTCCTACGAGCAGTACTTC
TRBV3-1/TRBV3-2	-	TRBJ1-1	-	CASSQDPGGMNAEAFF	TGTGCCAGCAGCCAAGATCCCGGGGGGATGAACGCTGAAGCTTTCTTT
TRBV5-1	few	TRBJ2-2	TRBD2	CASSKGTSDYTGELFF	TGCGCCAGCAGCAAAGGGACTAGCGATTACACCGGGGAGCTGTTTTTT
TRBV7-3	-	TRBJ2-2	-	CASSLAGGELFF	TGTGCCAGCAGCTTAGCGGGCGGGGAGCTGTTTTTT
TRBV27	-	TRBJ2-3	TRBD1	CASTADRGLGTQYF	TGTGCCAGCACCGCCGACAGGGGGCTGGGTACGCAGTATTTT
TRBV18	-	TRBJ2-5	-	CASSPLAVETQYF	TGTGCCAGCTCACCACTAGCTGTGGAGACCCAGTACTTC
TRBV19	-	TRBJ2-1	-	CASSIRGLPSYNEQFF	TGTGCCAGTAGTATCAGAGGGCTTCCCTCCTACAATGAGCAGTTCTTC
TRBV19	-	TRBJ1-5	-	CASSPRLQDYQPQHF	TGTGCCAGTAGTCCCCGGCTGCAGGACTATCAGCCCCAGCATTTT
TRBV21-1	-	TRBJ2-7	-	CASSKEKALSTSEILKRRNYEQYF	TGTGCCAGCAGCAAAGAGAAGGCTTTATCGACTAGCGAAATTCTAAAGCGCCGAAACTACGAGCAGTACTTC
TRBV2	-	TRBJ1-1	-	CASSELKGQVKAFF	TGTGCCAGCAGTGAATTAAAAGGACAAGTAAAAGCTTTCTTT
TRBV7-9	-	TRBJ2-6	-	CASSYTGTTGANVLTF	TGTGCCAGCAGCTACACCGGGACAACTGGGGCCAACGTCCTGACTTTC
TRBV3-1/TRBV3-2	-	TRBJ2-7	TRBD2	CASSHQGRPGGSYEQYF	TGTGCCAGCAGCCACCAGGGTCGGCCGGGAGGTTCCTACGAGCAGTACTTC
TRBV5-4	-	TRBJ2-7	TRBD2	CASSPKTSAINEQYF	TGTGCCAGCAGCCCAAAGACTAGCGCCATAAACGAGCAGTACTTC
TRBV7-8	-	TRBJ2-4	-	CASSSRDPKNIQYF	TGTGCCAGCAGCTCCAGGGATCCCAAAAACATTCAGTACTTC
TRBV27	-	TRBJ2-5	TRBD1	CASSSGQGGRSATQYF	TGTGCCAGCAGTTCAGGACAGGGGGGCCGTTCTGCGACCCAGTACTTC
TRBV6-5	-	TRBJ1-6	TRBD1	CATWTGSYNSPLHF	TGTGCCACCTGGACAGGGTCCTATAATTCACCCCTCCACTTT
TRBV24-1	-	TRBJ1-2	-	CATSDLQDYGYTF	TGTGCCACCAGTGATTTGCAGGACTATGGCTACACCTTC
TRBV5-1	-	TRBJ2-7	-	CASSLAYEQYF	TGCGCCAGCAGCTTAGCATACGAGCAGTACTTC
TRBV11-2	-	TRBJ1-6	-	CASSPRQGHTLHF	TGTGCCAGCAGCCCACGGCAGGGACATACCCTCCACTTT
TRBV13	-	TRBJ2-3	-	CASSAGLSTDTQYF	TGTGCCAGCAGCGCGGGACTCAGCACAGATACGCAGTATTTT
TRBV5-6	-	TRBJ1-6	-	CASSFTSSYNSPLHF	TGTGCCAGCAGCTTCACGAGCTCCTATAATTCACCCCTCCACTTT
TRBV15	-	TRBJ2-5	-	CATSKSPGFIAEETQYF	TGTGCCACCAGCAAATCCCCGGGATTTATAGCAGAAGAGACCCAGTACTTC
TRBV12-3/TRBV12-4	-	TRBJ1-1	-	CASSNRQVEAFF	TGTGCCAGCAGCAATAGACAAGTTGAAGCTTTCTTT
TRBV6-5	-	TRBJ2-7	-	CASSYGRDWGYEQYF	TGTGCCAGCAGTTACGGGCGGGATTGGGGCTACGAGCAGTACTTC
TRBV27	-	TRBJ1-2	-	CASSPRRGADYGYTF	TGTGCCAGCAGTCCACGCAGGGGTGCTGACTATGGCTACACCTTC
TRBV2	-	TRBJ2-7	-	CASRQEYEQYF	TGTGCCAGCAGACAGGAGTACGAGCAGTACTTC
TRBV5-1	-	TRBJ1-1	-	CASSFGGEAEAFF	TGCGCCAGCAGCTTTGGAGGAGAGGCTGAAGCTTTCTTT
TRBV18	-	TRBJ1-2	TRBD1	CASSPRQGNYGYTF	TGTGCCAGCTCGCCTAGACAGGGGAACTATGGCTACACCTTC
TRBV9	few	TRBJ2-1	TRBD2	CASSTTSGGANEQFF	TGTGCCAGCAGCACGACTAGCGGGGGGGCGAATGAGCAGTTCTTC
TRBV3-1/TRBV3-2	once	TRBJ1-4	-	CASSPLKRINEKLFF	TGTGCCAGCAGCCCTCTAAAGCGGATAAATGAAAAACTGTTTTTT
TRBV5-1	-	TRBJ2-7	-	CASSMATGTYEQYF	TGCGCCAGCAGCATGGCTACGGGGACCTACGAGCAGTACTTC
TRBV2	-	TRBJ2-7	-	CASLGRAEYF	TGTGCCAGCCTTGGCAGGGCTGAGTACTTC
TRBV2	-	TRBJ1-1	-	CASATVPMNTEAFF	TGTGCCAGCGCAACAGTCCCAATGAACACTGAAGCTTTCTTT
TRBV5-4	-	TRBJ2-4	-	CASSLGIAEAKNIQYF	TGTGCCAGCAGCTTGGGGATAGCGGAAGCCAAAAACATTCAGTACTTC
TRBV6-5	-	TRBJ1-6	-	CASGLAQSPLHF	TGTGCCAGCGGCCTGGCCCAATCGCCCCTCCACTTT
TRBV9	-	TRBJ2-6	-	CASSVGIGANVLTF	TGTGCCAGCAGCGTAGGTATCGGGGCCAACGTCCTGACTTTC
TRBV4-1	-	TRBJ2-3	TRBD2	CASSHRLAGTDTQYF	TGCGCCAGCAGCCATCGTCTAGCGGGCACAGATACGCAGTATTTT